This TCR beta chain was identified during a study of tumor-infiltrating lymphocytes in localized non-small cell lung cancer (dated by TCRdb to the early 2020s). At the level of the whole study: The cohort covered several histologies, both smokers and never-smokers, and patients whose samples were collected after neoadjuvant chemotherapy. Each patient contributed resected tumor tissue and uninvolved lung tissue from the same patient, described as non-adjacent to the tumor. The same patients underwent several integrated assays, with TCR sequencing performed together with flow cytometry, multiplex immunofluorescence, RNA-seq, exome sequencing and proteomics. In total, the ICON cohort was made up of over a hundred surgical patients who had localized non-small cell lung cancer and whose tumors were resected. A total of around 50 patients were included in the paired tumor versus uninvolved lung comparison of immunoSEQ T-cell fraction. The full study reports these points: Because different assays used different pieces of the same tissue, technical variation could not be distinguished from intratumor heterogeneity. Assay coverage varied across patients depending on available tissue quantity, so only a subset of the cohort had TCR sequencing. Higher T cell infiltration in tumors than in uninvolved lung tissue was supported by TCRbeta sequencing, consistent with immunofluorescence CD3 counts. TCR-derived T-cell fraction did not differ between the flow cytometry-defined immunotypes IM1 (good prognosis) and IM2 (poor prognosis).

Counted from cysteine to phenylalanine, this CDR3 has 14 amino acids. Only CDR3 DNA remains: 42 bases, in frame from the first base. V sheds 1 base and J sheds 3 bases, leaving 9 bases between their ends. CDR1 and CDR2 are drawn from the germline V gene: SGHVS, FQNEAQ. This clone occurred a few times. Its antigen is currently not known. No per-base quality is available; no much larger clone lies one base away. The T-cell fraction in tumor and uninvolved lung tissue was obtained from TCR sequencing using the immunoSEQ assay. The original methods were these. To analyze survival, patients were divided into a high T-cell fraction group (upper tertile) and a low T-cell fraction group (lower two tertiles), and the two groups were compared using a log-rank test. A signed-rank test was used to check for differences in T-cell fraction between paired tumor and uninvolved lung. TCRdb retrieved this table from immuneACCESS and kept in-frame rearrangements only. Not all clones are present; in checked studies, unresolved V genes account for under half, and no reason is known for the remainder. V and J calls and clone size come straight from that table; D and trimming were deduced from the DNA. For this sample the table gives roughly 2,000 clones, of which around half were detected only once. The ten top clones hold roughly 13% of the sample.

ICON enrollment began in early 2016, and the last patient was enrolled in the second half of 2018. In a subcohort of around 77 patients, fresh tumor and matched uninvolved tissue were collected for in-depth immune analyses, with TCR sequencing among those analyses. No cell sorting was done, and TCR sequencing was instead run on DNA isolated from bulk tissue. The chain is encoded by TRBV7-8 joined to TRBJ1-2; no D gene call is confident. The sequenced sample was uninvolved lung tissue not adjacent to the tumor. The clonotype originates from a human donor with non-small cell lung cancer. Some clones in this sample may be carry-over from other donors' samples. CDR3 sequence: CASSLVTGDYGYTF. The bases read TGTGCCAGCAGCTTAGTAACCGGGGACTATGGCTACACCTTC.